The 9 T cell receptor beta chains listed next were all sequenced from one sample in a study of CD8 T cells in Susac syndrome. With random hexamers, reverse transcription was performed on about 0.45 to 1 ug of RNA. TCRdb reprocessed the immunoSEQ multiplex PCR reads with MiXCR, giving one entry per CDR3 protein. Counted here are some 300,000 distinct CDR3 sequences, around nine tenths occurring once; the ten biggest clones make up around 0.18%. Sequenced input: CD8+ T cells from PBMCs. These receptors were obtained from a human donor with multiple sclerosis.

The chain joins TRBV4-3 to TRBJ1-2; possibly TRBD1 for D (6 bases). V lost 2 bases and J 6 bases, leaving 16 bases between the germline ends. The CDR3 has 15 amino acids. CDR1 is LGHNA, CDR2 YSLEER, per germline. The CDR3 region has the DNA TGCGCCAGCAGCCAACGGGGGCAGGCAGGAGATGGCTACACCTTC. This codes for CASSQRGQAGDGYTF.

The chain joins TRBV9 to TRBJ2-1, with D perhaps TRBD1 (6 bases). There are 14 residues in the CDR3. Germline CDR1 and CDR2: SGDLS and YYNGEE. V was cut by 2 bases and J by 7 bases, with 13 bases left in between. CDR3 in amino acids: CASSVYQQGNEQFF. CDR3 DNA: TGTGCCAGCAGCGTCTACCAGCAGGGGAATGAGCAGTTCTTC.

Written as DNA, the CDR3 is TGCAGCGTTGAGGGACTGTCCATGGAGCAGTACTTC. It encodes CSVEGLSMEQYF. The rearrangement uses TRBV29-1 and TRBJ2-7; weak D call: TRBD2 (6 bases). The CDR3 contains 12 residues. Germline loops: CDR1 SQVTM, CDR2 ANQGSEA. V was cut by 3 bases and J by 7 bases, with 13 bases left in between.

The gene calls are TRBV9 and TRBJ1-4, with D unresolved. Germline assignment: CDR1 SGDLS and CDR2 YYNGEE. The CDR3 loop spans 13 amino acids. Between the trimmed V and J ends, which lost 7 bases and 1 base, there was a span of 8 bases. CDR3 bases: TGTGCCAGCGGTGGTGGAACTAATGAAAAACTGTTTTTT. Its translation is CASGGGTNEKLFF.

The CDR3 spells CASSFDLGSSYNEQFF. The CDR3 DNA reads as TGTGCCAGCAGCTTCGATCTCGGCAGCTCCTACAATGAGCAGTTCTTC. The chain combines TRBV7-9 with TRBJ2-1; D not resolved. V lost 3 bases, J lost 0 bases, and 12 bases lay in between. The germline gives CDR1 SEHNR, CDR2 FQNEAQ (reference sequence). This CDR3 contains 16 residues.

The chain is built from TRBV6-6 and TRBJ2-3, with D unresolved. The germline V and J ends were trimmed by 6 bases and 2 bases, with 18 bases remaining between them. The CDR3 consists of 16 residues. The germline gives CDR1 MNHNY, CDR2 SVGAGI (reference sequence). CDR3 amino acids: CASSQTVPPPTDTQYF. CDR3 DNA sequence: TGTGCCAGCAGCCAGACCGTCCCTCCCCCCACAGATACGCAGTATTTT.

The chain combines TRBV6-6 with TRBJ2-1; 7 nucleotides line up with TRBD2. CDR1 and CDR2 from the germline V gene are MNHNY and SVGAGI (reference sequence). V was pared by 2 bases and J by 4 bases, with 5 bases of the junction left unmatched. The CDR3 sequence is 15 residues long. The CDR3 sequence is CASSYGTKPYNEQFF. The CDR3 coding sequence is TGTGCCAGCAGTTACGGGACTAAACCGTACAATGAGCAGTTCTTC.

The V and J genes are TRBV20-1 and TRBJ1-5, with no clear D. Germline CDR1 is DFQATT and CDR2 is SNEGSKA (reference sequence). The CDR3 is 12 residues long. Trimming took off 1 base at V and 5 bases at J, with 6 bases between the two ends. The DNA of the CDR3 is TGCAGTGCTAGAGCCGAGGATCAGCCCCAGCATTTT. This codes for CSARAEDQPQHF.

V and J are TRBV10-2 and TRBJ1-4; D call uncertain. Trimming stripped 8 bases from V and 0 bases from J, with 10 bases between. CDR1 WSHSY and CDR2 SAAADI come from the germline V gene. This CDR3 spans 14 amino acids. The CDR3 sequence is CASGSESTNEKLFF. In nucleotides, the CDR3 is TGCGCCAGCGGATCAGAGTCAACTAATGAAAAACTGTTTTTT.